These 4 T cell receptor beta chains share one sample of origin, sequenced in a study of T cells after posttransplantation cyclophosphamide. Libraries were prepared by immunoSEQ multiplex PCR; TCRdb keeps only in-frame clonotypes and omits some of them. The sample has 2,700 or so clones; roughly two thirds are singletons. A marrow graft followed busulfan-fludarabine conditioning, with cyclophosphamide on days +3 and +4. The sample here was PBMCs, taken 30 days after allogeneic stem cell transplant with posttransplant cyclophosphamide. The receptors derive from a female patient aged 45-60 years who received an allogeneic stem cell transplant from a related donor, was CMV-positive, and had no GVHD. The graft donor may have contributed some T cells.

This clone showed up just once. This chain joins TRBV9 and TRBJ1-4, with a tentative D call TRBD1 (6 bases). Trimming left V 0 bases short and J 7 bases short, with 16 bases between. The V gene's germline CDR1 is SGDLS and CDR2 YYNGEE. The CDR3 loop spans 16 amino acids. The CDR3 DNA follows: TGTGCCAGCAGCGTAGGAGTACAGGGTGGTAGTGAAAAACTGTTTTTT. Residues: CASSVGVQGGSEKLFF.

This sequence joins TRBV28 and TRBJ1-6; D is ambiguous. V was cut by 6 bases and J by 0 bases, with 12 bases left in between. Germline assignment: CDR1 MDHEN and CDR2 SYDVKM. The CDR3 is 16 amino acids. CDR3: CASSPISSSYNSPLHF. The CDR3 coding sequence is TGTGCCAGCAGCCCGATATCGAGCTCCTATAATTCACCCCTCCACTTT.

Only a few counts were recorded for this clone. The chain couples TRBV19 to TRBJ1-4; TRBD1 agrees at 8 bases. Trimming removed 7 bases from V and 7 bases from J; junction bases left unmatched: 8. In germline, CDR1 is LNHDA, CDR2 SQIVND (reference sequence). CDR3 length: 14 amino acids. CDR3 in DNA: TGTGCCAGTACCGGGACAGGCGACCCTGAAAAACTGTTTTTT. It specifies CASTGTGDPEKLFF.

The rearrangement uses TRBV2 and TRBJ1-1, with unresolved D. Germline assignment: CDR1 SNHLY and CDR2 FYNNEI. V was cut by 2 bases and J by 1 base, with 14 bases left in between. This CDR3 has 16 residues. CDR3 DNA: TGTGCCAGCAGTGAACGGGTGGTTATAGGGAACACTGAAGCTTTCTTT. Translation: CASSERVVIGNTEAFF.